These T cell receptor beta chains were read from a single sample in a study of OX40 agonist ivuxolimab in advanced cancers. Measured with immunoSEQ multiplex PCR; TCRdb has only the in-frame clones, and not every one. The data contain over 150,000 clones, 85% to 95% of them seen just once; the ten biggest clones take up around 0.33%. Sequencing was performed on CD4+ or CD8+ T cells sorted from blood, taken in a trial of the OX40 agonist ivuxolimab. The receptor set was obtained from an adult with an advanced solid tumor such as melanoma, head and neck, liver or kidney cancer. CDR3s include the opening cysteine and the closing phenylalanine or tryptophan. Each record gives: CDR3 length, V gene, D gene, J gene, clone size, CDR3 protein, CDR3 DNA. The D gene is left open where the match is weak. The size of a clone is reported for some rows only, either as once, few or many, or as a class for expanded clones.

cdr3_length: 13; v_call: TRBV5-8; d_call: .; j_call: TRBJ1-2; clone_size: .; cdr3_aa: CASRPSGGYGYTF; cdr3_nt: TGTGCCAGCCGCCCCTCAGGCGGATATGGCTACACCTTC
cdr3_length: 14; v_call: TRBV13; d_call: .; j_call: TRBJ2-7; clone_size: .; cdr3_aa: CASSLRGPLYEQYF; cdr3_nt: TGTGCCAGCAGCTTAAGAGGGCCATTGTACGAGCAGTACTTC
cdr3_length: 15; v_call: TRBV7-9; d_call: .; j_call: TRBJ1-5; clone_size: .; cdr3_aa: CASSFGETPNQPQHF; cdr3_nt: TGTGCCAGCAGCTTTGGCGAGACACCGAATCAGCCCCAGCATTTT
cdr3_length: 15; v_call: TRBV19; d_call: .; j_call: TRBJ1-2; clone_size: .; cdr3_aa: CASSISSPQLYGYTF; cdr3_nt: TGTGCCAGTAGTATTAGCAGTCCCCAGCTATATGGCTACACCTTC
cdr3_length: 18; v_call: TRBV7-9; d_call: TRBD1; j_call: TRBJ2-4; clone_size: .; cdr3_aa: CASSQGTGGNLAKNIQYF; cdr3_nt: TGTGCCAGCAGCCAAGGGACAGGGGGCAATCTTGCCAAAAACATTCAGTACTTC
cdr3_length: 14; v_call: TRBV27; d_call: .; j_call: TRBJ1-3; clone_size: .; cdr3_aa: CASSLGAWGNTIYF; cdr3_nt: TGTGCCAGCAGTTTAGGGGCATGGGGAAACACCATATATTTT
cdr3_length: 15; v_call: TRBV28; d_call: .; j_call: TRBJ1-4; clone_size: once; cdr3_aa: CASSLPGLGGEKLFF; cdr3_nt: TGTGCCAGCAGCCTACCAGGGTTGGGTGGTGAAAAACTGTTTTTT
cdr3_length: 15; v_call: TRBV2; d_call: TRBD2; j_call: TRBJ2-1; clone_size: .; cdr3_aa: CASRWVGLAGHEQFF; cdr3_nt: TGTGCCAGCAGGTGGGTGGGACTAGCGGGTCATGAGCAGTTCTTC
cdr3_length: 13; v_call: TRBV29-1; d_call: .; j_call: TRBJ1-4; clone_size: once; cdr3_aa: CSVQGGANEKLFF; cdr3_nt: TGCAGCGTCCAGGGTGGGGCTAATGAAAAACTGTTTTTT
cdr3_length: 15; v_call: TRBV19; d_call: .; j_call: TRBJ1-1; clone_size: .; cdr3_aa: CASSIDRQANTEAFF; cdr3_nt: TGTGCCAGTAGTATAGATAGGCAGGCGAACACTGAAGCTTTCTTT
cdr3_length: 14; v_call: TRBV7-9; d_call: .; j_call: TRBJ1-1; clone_size: .; cdr3_aa: CASSLEPMNTEAFF; cdr3_nt: TGTGCCAGCAGCTTAGAACCCATGAACACTGAAGCTTTCTTT
cdr3_length: 12; v_call: TRBV7-2; d_call: .; j_call: TRBJ1-2; clone_size: once; cdr3_aa: CASSLIPNGYTF; cdr3_nt: TGTGCCAGCAGCTTAATCCCCAATGGCTACACCTTC
cdr3_length: 12; v_call: TRBV7-2; d_call: .; j_call: TRBJ2-7; clone_size: .; cdr3_aa: CASSSDRYEQYF; cdr3_nt: TGTGCCAGCAGCTCCGACAGATACGAGCAGTACTTC
cdr3_length: 14; v_call: TRBV5-1; d_call: TRBD1; j_call: TRBJ1-2; clone_size: .; cdr3_aa: CASSQDRGNYGYTF; cdr3_nt: TGCGCCAGCAGCCAAGACAGGGGGAACTATGGCTACACCTTC
cdr3_length: 14; v_call: TRBV28; d_call: .; j_call: TRBJ2-3; clone_size: .; cdr3_aa: CASSLGGPTDTQYF; cdr3_nt: TGTGCCAGCAGCCTGGGCGGACCCACAGATACGCAGTATTTT
cdr3_length: 14; v_call: TRBV19; d_call: .; j_call: TRBJ2-3; clone_size: .; cdr3_aa: CASNQGVFTDTQYF; cdr3_nt: TGTGCCAGTAACCAAGGGGTTTTCACAGATACGCAGTATTTT
cdr3_length: 15; v_call: TRBV25-1; d_call: .; j_call: TRBJ1-6; clone_size: .; cdr3_aa: CASHGGGSYNSPLHF; cdr3_nt: TGTGCTTCTCACGGGGGTGGATCCTATAATTCACCCCTCCACTTT
cdr3_length: 13; v_call: TRBV11-2; d_call: .; j_call: TRBJ1-1; clone_size: once; cdr3_aa: CASSFTEYTEAFF; cdr3_nt: TGTGCCAGCAGCTTCACAGAGTACACTGAAGCTTTCTTT
cdr3_length: 13; v_call: TRBV29-1; d_call: TRBD2; j_call: TRBJ2-7; clone_size: .; cdr3_aa: CSVAASGSGEQYF; cdr3_nt: TGCAGCGTGGCGGCTAGCGGGAGCGGAGAGCAGTACTTC
cdr3_length: 14; v_call: TRBV7-2; d_call: .; j_call: TRBJ2-5; clone_size: .; cdr3_aa: CASSLFLKAETQYF; cdr3_nt: TGTGCCAGCAGCTTATTCCTGAAGGCGGAGACCCAGTACTTC
cdr3_length: 17; v_call: TRBV5-1; d_call: TRBD1; j_call: TRBJ2-7; clone_size: .; cdr3_aa: CASSPGQATWTWLEQYF; cdr3_nt: TGCGCCAGCAGCCCCGGACAGGCGACGTGGACTTGGCTCGAGCAGTACTTC
cdr3_length: 13; v_call: TRBV18; d_call: .; j_call: TRBJ1-6; clone_size: .; cdr3_aa: CASSPRGDSPLHF; cdr3_nt: TGTGCCAGCTCACCCAGAGGGGACTCACCCCTCCACTTT
cdr3_length: 16; v_call: TRBV4-2; d_call: TRBD2; j_call: TRBJ2-1; clone_size: once; cdr3_aa: CASSPRTSGSYNEQFF; cdr3_nt: TGTGCCAGCAGCCCGAGGACTAGCGGGAGTTACAATGAGCAGTTCTTC
cdr3_length: 16; v_call: TRBV5-1; d_call: .; j_call: TRBJ2-1; clone_size: .; cdr3_aa: CGVPAAGGCTYNEQFF; cdr3_nt: TGCGGGGTCCCAGCAGCTGGAGGGTGTACCTACAATGAGCAGTTCTTC
cdr3_length: 12; v_call: TRBV7-8; d_call: .; j_call: TRBJ1-1; clone_size: few; cdr3_aa: CASMFLNTEAFF; cdr3_nt: TGTGCCAGCATGTTTTTGAACACTGAAGCTTTCTTT
cdr3_length: 13; v_call: TRBV27; d_call: TRBD1; j_call: TRBJ1-5; clone_size: .; cdr3_aa: CASKPGQGRPQHF; cdr3_nt: TGTGCCAGCAAACCAGGACAGGGGAGGCCCCAGCATTTT
cdr3_length: 15; v_call: TRBV2; d_call: TRBD1; j_call: TRBJ2-7; clone_size: .; cdr3_aa: CASRPTGGLPYEQYF; cdr3_nt: TGTGCCAGCAGGCCTACAGGGGGCTTACCCTACGAGCAGTACTTC
cdr3_length: 13; v_call: TRBV5-4; d_call: .; j_call: TRBJ1-1; clone_size: .; cdr3_aa: CASSLEGNTEAFF; cdr3_nt: TGTGCCAGCAGCTTGGAAGGGAACACTGAAGCTTTCTTT
cdr3_length: 17; v_call: TRBV18; d_call: .; j_call: TRBJ2-7; clone_size: .; cdr3_aa: CASSPALTGPLSYEQYF; cdr3_nt: TGTGCCAGCTCACCCGCCTTGACAGGACCCTTGTCCTACGAGCAGTACTTC
cdr3_length: 19; v_call: TRBV2; d_call: TRBD1; j_call: TRBJ1-2; clone_size: .; cdr3_aa: CASSRFARVRDREDYGYTF; cdr3_nt: TGTGCCAGCAGTCGATTCGCTAGAGTCCGGGACAGGGAGGACTATGGCTACACCTTC
cdr3_length: 16; v_call: TRBV4-3; d_call: TRBD1; j_call: TRBJ2-2; clone_size: .; cdr3_aa: CASSQEQGSFAGELFF; cdr3_nt: TGCGCCAGCAGCCAAGAACAGGGGTCTTTTGCCGGGGAGCTGTTTTTT
cdr3_length: 14; v_call: TRBV2; d_call: .; j_call: TRBJ2-5; clone_size: .; cdr3_aa: CASRGTGPQETQYF; cdr3_nt: TGTGCCAGCAGGGGGACCGGTCCCCAAGAGACCCAGTACTTC
cdr3_length: 17; v_call: TRBV9; d_call: TRBD1; j_call: TRBJ2-2; clone_size: once; cdr3_aa: CASSVNPGQGADGELFF; cdr3_nt: TGTGCCAGCAGCGTCAATCCGGGACAGGGGGCGGACGGGGAGCTGTTTTTT
cdr3_length: 13; v_call: TRBV2; d_call: .; j_call: TRBJ1-4; clone_size: .; cdr3_aa: CASAGTKGGKLFF; cdr3_nt: TGTGCCAGCGCCGGGACCAAAGGGGGAAAACTGTTTTTT
cdr3_length: 14; v_call: TRBV6-1; d_call: TRBD2; j_call: TRBJ2-5; clone_size: .; cdr3_aa: CASSEAQAGETQYF; cdr3_nt: TGTGCCAGCAGTGAAGCCCAAGCGGGGGAGACCCAGTACTTC
cdr3_length: 16; v_call: TRBV18; d_call: TRBD1; j_call: TRBJ1-1; clone_size: .; cdr3_aa: CASSPRDSTMNTEAFF; cdr3_nt: TGTGCCAGCTCACCCCGGGACAGCACCATGAACACTGAAGCTTTCTTT
cdr3_length: 15; v_call: TRBV28; d_call: TRBD2; j_call: TRBJ2-7; clone_size: .; cdr3_aa: CASSRGTSGGYEQYF; cdr3_nt: TGTGCCAGCAGCCGGGGGACTAGCGGGGGCTACGAGCAGTACTTC
cdr3_length: 16; v_call: TRBV4-3; d_call: TRBD2; j_call: TRBJ2-3; clone_size: once; cdr3_aa: CASSPGLALAADTQYF; cdr3_nt: TGCGCCAGCAGCCCGGGACTAGCCCTAGCAGCAGATACGCAGTATTTT
cdr3_length: 13; v_call: TRBV15; d_call: .; j_call: TRBJ1-2; clone_size: .; cdr3_aa: CATSSRTLNGYTF; cdr3_nt: TGTGCCACCAGCTCCAGGACACTGAATGGCTACACCTTC
cdr3_length: 11; v_call: TRBV28; d_call: .; j_call: TRBJ2-5; clone_size: .; cdr3_aa: CATGERETQYF; cdr3_nt: TGTGCCACCGGGGAAAGAGAGACCCAGTACTTC
cdr3_length: 16; v_call: TRBV7-9; d_call: .; j_call: TRBJ1-2; clone_size: .; cdr3_aa: CASSRDRLPPNYGYTF; cdr3_nt: TGTGCCAGCAGCAGAGACAGGTTGCCCCCTAACTATGGCTACACCTTC
cdr3_length: 15; v_call: TRBV9; d_call: .; j_call: TRBJ2-3; clone_size: .; cdr3_aa: CASSVGTPGTDTQYF; cdr3_nt: TGTGCCAGCAGCGTAGGGACTCCTGGCACAGATACGCAGTATTTT
cdr3_length: 13; v_call: TRBV28; d_call: .; j_call: TRBJ2-2; clone_size: .; cdr3_aa: CASGTSNTGELFF; cdr3_nt: TGTGCCAGCGGGACATCGAACACCGGGGAGCTGTTTTTT
cdr3_length: 14; v_call: TRBV9; d_call: .; j_call: TRBJ1-3; clone_size: .; cdr3_aa: CASSVGGFGNTIYF; cdr3_nt: TGTGCCAGCAGCGTAGGGGGCTTTGGAAACACCATATATTTT
cdr3_length: 14; v_call: TRBV6-6; d_call: .; j_call: TRBJ1-2; clone_size: .; cdr3_aa: CASSYSRLAYGYTF; cdr3_nt: TGTGCCAGCAGTTACTCCCGTCTCGCCTATGGCTACACCTTC
cdr3_length: 11; v_call: TRBV20-1; d_call: .; j_call: TRBJ2-7; clone_size: .; cdr3_aa: CSARSGVGQYF; cdr3_nt: TGCAGTGCTAGATCCGGAGTTGGGCAGTACTTC
cdr3_length: 14; v_call: TRBV7-2; d_call: TRBD1; j_call: TRBJ2-7; clone_size: .; cdr3_aa: CASSVQGQGYEQYF; cdr3_nt: TGTGCCAGCAGCGTTCAGGGACAGGGATACGAGCAGTACTTC
cdr3_length: 15; v_call: TRBV15; d_call: .; j_call: TRBJ1-1; clone_size: .; cdr3_aa: CATSRDPGAGTEAFF; cdr3_nt: TGTGCCACCAGCAGAGACCCGGGGGCCGGGACTGAAGCTTTCTTT
cdr3_length: 13; v_call: TRBV28; d_call: .; j_call: TRBJ2-5; clone_size: .; cdr3_aa: CASRIPAGETQYF; cdr3_nt: TGTGCCAGCAGAATACCCGCCGGGGAGACCCAGTACTTC
cdr3_length: 16; v_call: TRBV5-5; d_call: .; j_call: TRBJ1-2; clone_size: .; cdr3_aa: CASSPRDPLANYGYTF; cdr3_nt: TGTGCCAGCAGCCCAAGGGATCCCCTAGCTAACTATGGCTACACCTTC
cdr3_length: 16; v_call: TRBV7-9; d_call: TRBD1; j_call: TRBJ1-6; clone_size: .; cdr3_aa: CASSLARQGSGSPLHF; cdr3_nt: TGTGCCAGCAGCTTAGCGAGACAGGGGAGTGGTTCACCCCTCCACTTT
cdr3_length: 14; v_call: TRBV18; d_call: .; j_call: TRBJ2-2; clone_size: .; cdr3_aa: CASSLDSNTGELFF; cdr3_nt: TGTGCCAGCTCACTGGACTCGAACACCGGGGAGCTGTTTTTT
cdr3_length: 16; v_call: TRBV28; d_call: TRBD1; j_call: TRBJ1-5; clone_size: .; cdr3_aa: CASSSRTGGSLGPQHF; cdr3_nt: TGTGCCAGCAGTTCCAGGACAGGGGGGAGTCTTGGGCCCCAGCATTTT
cdr3_length: 14; v_call: TRBV9; d_call: .; j_call: TRBJ2-1; clone_size: .; cdr3_aa: CASSVELASAEQFF; cdr3_nt: TGTGCCAGCAGCGTAGAGTTAGCCTCGGCTGAGCAGTTCTTC
cdr3_length: 17; v_call: TRBV4-2; d_call: TRBD2; j_call: TRBJ2-7; clone_size: .; cdr3_aa: CASSRFFSGSTSYEQYF; cdr3_nt: TGTGCCAGCAGCCGCTTTTTTAGCGGGTCCACTAGCTACGAGCAGTACTTC
cdr3_length: 11; v_call: TRBV20-1; d_call: .; j_call: TRBJ1-1; clone_size: .; cdr3_aa: CSARGVTEAFF; cdr3_nt: TGCAGTGCTAGAGGTGTCACTGAAGCTTTCTTT
cdr3_length: 14; v_call: TRBV7-2; d_call: .; j_call: TRBJ2-1; clone_size: .; cdr3_aa: CASSSSGLNNEQFF; cdr3_nt: TGTGCCAGCAGCTCCTCCGGGCTCAACAATGAGCAGTTCTTC
cdr3_length: 13; v_call: TRBV5-1; d_call: .; j_call: TRBJ2-7; clone_size: .; cdr3_aa: CASAVGQPREQYF; cdr3_nt: TGCGCCAGCGCGGTCGGCCAACCTCGCGAGCAGTACTTC
cdr3_length: 15; v_call: TRBV27; d_call: .; j_call: TRBJ2-7; clone_size: .; cdr3_aa: CASSFRGAGSYEQYF; cdr3_nt: TGTGCCAGCAGTTTTAGGGGGGCCGGCTCCTACGAGCAGTACTTC
cdr3_length: 17; v_call: TRBV5-1; d_call: .; j_call: TRBJ1-6; clone_size: .; cdr3_aa: CASSSGPTLGDNSPLHF; cdr3_nt: TGCGCCAGCAGCTCCGGGCCAACTTTGGGCGATAATTCACCCCTCCACTTT